The rows below give T cell receptor beta chains drawn from one sample of a study of shared clonotypes between healthy human individuals. The data were produced by immunoSEQ multiplex PCR, yet TCRdb's version contains in-frame clones alone and is incomplete. The table shows some 1.1 million clones, with 70% to 80% occurring only once. Sequences were obtained from memory CD4+ T cells from PBMCs. The receptor source for this set is a man aged 18 to 29 in good health. Some clones in this sample may be carry-over from other donors' samples. CDR3s include the opening cysteine and the closing phenylalanine or tryptophan. D genes are given only for firm matches. Not every row has a clone size; where given, it reads once, few, many or a size class.

d_gene	v_gene	abundance	j_gene	CDR3nt	CDR3aa
TRBD2	TRBV6-1	.	TRBJ2-7	TGTGCCAGCAGTGCGGGGGGTTGGGCCGATTACGAGCAGTACTTC	CASSAGGWADYEQYF
.	TRBV19	.	TRBJ1-5	TGTGCCAGTTGTATAGGTAGGCAGTTCAATCAGCCCCAGCATTTT	CASCIGRQFNQPQHF
.	TRBV18	many	TRBJ2-7	TGTGCCAGCTCACCTTCCAGGGGCCTGTCCTACGAGCAGTACTTC	CASSPSRGLSYEQYF
TRBD2	TRBV5-1	once	TRBJ2-1	TGCGCCAGCAGCTCTCTAGCGGGAGGGGCCAATGAGCAGTTCTTC	CASSSLAGGANEQFF
.	TRBV7-9	.	TRBJ1-2	TGTGCCAGCAGCTTAAAAGTAGCAGCCTATGGCTACACCTTC	CASSLKVAAYGYTF
.	TRBV5-6	.	TRBJ2-7	TGTGCCAGCAGCTTGGGTCCGAGGATTGAGCAGTACTTC	CASSLGPRIEQYF
TRBD2	TRBV7-2	.	TRBJ2-1	TGTGCCAGCAGCTTAGTGGGGACTAGCGGGGCGAATGAGCAGTTCTTC	CASSLVGTSGANEQFF
TRBD2	TRBV4-3	.	TRBJ2-3	TGCGCCAGCAGCCAAGGCGGGGGTGCAGATACGCAGTATTTT	CASSQGGGADTQYF
.	TRBV5-6	.	TRBJ1-4	TGTGCCAGCAGCTTACAAAATGAAAAACTGTTTTTT	CASSLQNEKLFF
.	TRBV5-1	.	TRBJ1-4	TGCGCCAGCAGCTTGGCCGGGGGGACAACTAATGAAAAACTGTTTTTT	CASSLAGGTTNEKLFF
TRBD1	TRBV18	once	TRBJ1-1	TGTGCCAGCTCGCCAACAGGGGGCGGCACTGAAGCTTTCTTT	CASSPTGGGTEAFF
.	TRBV11-2	.	TRBJ2-5	TGTGCCAGCAGCTTAGATGGGAAGACCCAGTACTTC	CASSLDGKTQYF